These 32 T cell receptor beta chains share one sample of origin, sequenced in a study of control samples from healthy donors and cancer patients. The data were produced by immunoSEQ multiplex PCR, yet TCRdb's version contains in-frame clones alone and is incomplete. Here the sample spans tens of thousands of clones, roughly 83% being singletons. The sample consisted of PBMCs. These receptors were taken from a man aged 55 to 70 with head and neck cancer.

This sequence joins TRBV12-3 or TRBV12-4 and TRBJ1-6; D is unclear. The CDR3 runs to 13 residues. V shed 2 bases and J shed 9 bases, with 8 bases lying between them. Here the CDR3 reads CASSLLGPSPLHF. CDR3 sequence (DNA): TGTGCCAGCAGTTTACTCGGACCTTCACCCCTCCACTTT.

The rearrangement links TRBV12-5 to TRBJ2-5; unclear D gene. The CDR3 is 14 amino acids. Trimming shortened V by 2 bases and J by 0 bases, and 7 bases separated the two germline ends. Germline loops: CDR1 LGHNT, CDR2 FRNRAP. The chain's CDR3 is CASGLLLDQETQYF. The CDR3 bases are TGTGCTAGTGGTTTGTTATTAGACCAAGAGACCCAGTACTTC.

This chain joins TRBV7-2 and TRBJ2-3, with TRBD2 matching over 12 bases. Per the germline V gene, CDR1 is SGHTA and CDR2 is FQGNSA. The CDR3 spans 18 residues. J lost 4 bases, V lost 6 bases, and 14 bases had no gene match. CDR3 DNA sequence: TGTGCCAGCAGACGACTCCGCACTCTAGCGGGGGGGCCAGATACGCAGTATTTT. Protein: CASRRLRTLAGGPDTQYF.

The CDR3 DNA sequence: TGTGCCAGCAGCTTCGGACTAGCGGGCTCGGTTGCCTATAGGGAGCAGTTCTTC. Translated, it gives CASSFGLAGSVAYREQFF. This rearrangement joins TRBV7-2 to TRBJ2-1, with 11 bases matching TRBD2. V lost 3 bases and J lost 10; bases outside the gene matches: 17. Germline values: CDR1 SGHTA, CDR2 FQGNSA. This CDR3 has 18 residues.

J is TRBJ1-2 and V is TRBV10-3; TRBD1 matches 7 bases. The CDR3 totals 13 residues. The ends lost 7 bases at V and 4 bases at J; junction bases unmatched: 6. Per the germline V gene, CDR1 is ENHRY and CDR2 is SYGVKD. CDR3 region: CAITSDRVYGYTF. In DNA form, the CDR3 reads TGTGCCATCACCTCCGACAGGGTCTATGGCTACACCTTC.

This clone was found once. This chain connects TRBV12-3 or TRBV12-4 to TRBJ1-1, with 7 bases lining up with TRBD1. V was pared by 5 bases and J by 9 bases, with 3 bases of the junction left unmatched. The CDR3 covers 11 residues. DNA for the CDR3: TGTGCCAGCAGTCAGGGGGAGAAAGCTTTCTTT. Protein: CASSQGEKAFF.

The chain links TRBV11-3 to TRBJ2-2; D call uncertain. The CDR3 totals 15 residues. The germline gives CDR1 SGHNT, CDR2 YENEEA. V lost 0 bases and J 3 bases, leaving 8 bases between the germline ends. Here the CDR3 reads CASSLDGQDTGELFF. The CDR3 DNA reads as TGTGCCAGCAGCTTAGATGGGCAGGACACCGGGGAGCTGTTTTTT.

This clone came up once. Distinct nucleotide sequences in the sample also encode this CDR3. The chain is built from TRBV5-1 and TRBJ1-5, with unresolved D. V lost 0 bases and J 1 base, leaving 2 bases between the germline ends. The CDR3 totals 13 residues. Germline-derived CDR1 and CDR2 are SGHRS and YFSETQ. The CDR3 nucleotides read TGCGCCAGCAGCTTGGAAAGCAATCAGCCCCAGCATTTT. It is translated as CASSLESNQPQHF.

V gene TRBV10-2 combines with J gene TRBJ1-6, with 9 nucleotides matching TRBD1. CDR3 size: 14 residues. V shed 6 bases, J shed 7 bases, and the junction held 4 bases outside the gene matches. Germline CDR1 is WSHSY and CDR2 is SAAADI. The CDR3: CASRSGTGNSPLHF. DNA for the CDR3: TGCGCCAGCAGGAGCGGGACAGGGAATTCACCCCTCCACTTT.

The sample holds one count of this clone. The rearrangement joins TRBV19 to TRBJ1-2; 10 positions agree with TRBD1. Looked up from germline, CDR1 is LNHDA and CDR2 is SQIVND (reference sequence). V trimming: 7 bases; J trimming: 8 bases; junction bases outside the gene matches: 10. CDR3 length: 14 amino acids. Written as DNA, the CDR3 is TGTGCCAGTAAGGTGACAGGGGGCAAAGGCGGCTACACCTTC. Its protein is CASKVTGGKGGYTF.

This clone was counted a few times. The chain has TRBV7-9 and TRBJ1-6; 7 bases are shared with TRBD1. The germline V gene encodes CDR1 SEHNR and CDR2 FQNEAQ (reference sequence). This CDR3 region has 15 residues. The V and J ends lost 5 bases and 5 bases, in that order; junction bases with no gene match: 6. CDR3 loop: CASSRDRSDNSPLHF. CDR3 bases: TGTGCCAGCAGCAGGGACAGATCGGATAATTCACCCCTCCACTTT.

Here the CDR3 reads CASSGRFTDTQYF. Written as DNA, the CDR3 is TGTGCCAGCTCAGGACGGTTCACAGATACGCAGTATTTT. V gene TRBV18 combines with J gene TRBJ2-3; the D is unclear. The ends were cut back, 5 bases at V and 2 bases at J, with 8 bases in the middle. Germline loops: CDR1 KGHSH, CDR2 LQKENI. The CDR3 spans 13 residues.

CDR3 nucleotides: TGTGCCAGCTCCGGGGCAGGCACTGAAGCTTTCTTT. Protein sequence: CASSGAGTEAFF. The chain uses TRBV18 and TRBJ1-1, with D perhaps TRBD1 (5 bases). CDR1 is KGHSH, CDR2 LQKENI, per germline. Trimming removed 6 bases at V and 4 bases at J, with 9 bases between. This CDR3 is 12 amino acids long.

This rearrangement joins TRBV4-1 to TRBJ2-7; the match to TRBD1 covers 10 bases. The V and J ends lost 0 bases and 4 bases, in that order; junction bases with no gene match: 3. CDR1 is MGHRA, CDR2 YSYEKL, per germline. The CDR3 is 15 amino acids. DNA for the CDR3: TGCGCCAGCAGCCAAGATCGGACAGGGGGTTACGAGCAGTACTTC. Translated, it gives CASSQDRTGGYEQYF.

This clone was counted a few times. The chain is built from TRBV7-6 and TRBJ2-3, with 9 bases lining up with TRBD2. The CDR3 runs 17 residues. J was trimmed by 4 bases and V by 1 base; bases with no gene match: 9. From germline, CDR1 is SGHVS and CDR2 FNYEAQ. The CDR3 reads CASSLVDRGGASDTQYF. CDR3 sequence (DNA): TGTGCCAGCAGCTTAGTGGATCGCGGGGGGGCCTCAGATACGCAGTATTTT. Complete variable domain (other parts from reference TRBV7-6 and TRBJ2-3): GAGVSQSPRYKVTKRGQDVALRCDPISGHVSLYWYRQALGQGPEFLTYFNYEAQQDKSGLPNDRFSAERPEGSISTLTIQRTEQRDSAMYRCASSLVDRGGASDTQYFGPGTRLTVL.

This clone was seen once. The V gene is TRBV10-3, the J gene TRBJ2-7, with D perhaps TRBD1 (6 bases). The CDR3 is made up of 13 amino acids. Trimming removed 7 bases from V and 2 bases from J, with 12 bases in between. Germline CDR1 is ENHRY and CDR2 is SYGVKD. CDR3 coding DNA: TGTGCCATCAACCAGGGGCTTGCCTACGAGCAGTACTTC. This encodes CAINQGLAYEQYF.

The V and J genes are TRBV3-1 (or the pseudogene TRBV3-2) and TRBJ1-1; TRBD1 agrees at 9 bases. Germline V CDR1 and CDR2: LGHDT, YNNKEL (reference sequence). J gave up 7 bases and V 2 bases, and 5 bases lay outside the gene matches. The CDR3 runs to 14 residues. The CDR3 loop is CASSQLAGQGEAFF. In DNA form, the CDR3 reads TGTGCCAGCAGCCAACTGGCGGGACAGGGTGAAGCTTTCTTT.

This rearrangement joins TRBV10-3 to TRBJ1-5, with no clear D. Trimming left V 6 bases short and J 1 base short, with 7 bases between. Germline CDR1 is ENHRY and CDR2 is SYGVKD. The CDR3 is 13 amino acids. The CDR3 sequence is CAIRGESNQPQHF. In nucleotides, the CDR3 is TGTGCCATCAGGGGAGAAAGCAATCAGCCCCAGCATTTT.

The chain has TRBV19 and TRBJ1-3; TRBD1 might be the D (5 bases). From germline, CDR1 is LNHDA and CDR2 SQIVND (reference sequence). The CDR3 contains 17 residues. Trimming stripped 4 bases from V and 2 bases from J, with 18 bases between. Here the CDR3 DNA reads TGTGCCAGTAGTACAGTGGGACCACGGGAAACTGGAAACACCATATATTTT. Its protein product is CASSTVGPRETGNTIYF. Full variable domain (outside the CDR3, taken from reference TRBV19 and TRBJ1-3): DGGITQSPKYLFRKEGQNVTLSCEQNLNHDAMYWYRQDPGQGLRLIYYSQIVNDFQKGDIAEGYSVSREKKESFPLTVTSAQKNPTAFYLCASSTVGPRETGNTIYFGEGSWLTVV.

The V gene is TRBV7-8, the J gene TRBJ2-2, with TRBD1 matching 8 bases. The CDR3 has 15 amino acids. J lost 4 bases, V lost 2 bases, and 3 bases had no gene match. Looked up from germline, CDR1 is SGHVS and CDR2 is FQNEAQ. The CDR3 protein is CASSLRQGATGELFF. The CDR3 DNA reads TGTGCCAGCAGCTTACGTCAGGGGGCCACCGGGGAGCTGTTTTTT.

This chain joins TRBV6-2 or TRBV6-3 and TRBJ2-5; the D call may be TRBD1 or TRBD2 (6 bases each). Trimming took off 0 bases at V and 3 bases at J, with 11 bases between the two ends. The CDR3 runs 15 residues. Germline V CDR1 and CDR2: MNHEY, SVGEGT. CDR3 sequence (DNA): TGTGCCAGCAGTTACTCGAGGGGGGACAAAGAGACCCAGTACTTC. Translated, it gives CASSYSRGDKETQYF.

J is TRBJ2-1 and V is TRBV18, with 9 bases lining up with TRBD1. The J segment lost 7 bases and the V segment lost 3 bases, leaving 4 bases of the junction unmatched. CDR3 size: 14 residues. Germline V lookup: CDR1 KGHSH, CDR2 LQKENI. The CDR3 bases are TGTGCCAGCTCACCGGGACAGGGACGGAATGAGCAGTTCTTC. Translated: CASSPGQGRNEQFF.

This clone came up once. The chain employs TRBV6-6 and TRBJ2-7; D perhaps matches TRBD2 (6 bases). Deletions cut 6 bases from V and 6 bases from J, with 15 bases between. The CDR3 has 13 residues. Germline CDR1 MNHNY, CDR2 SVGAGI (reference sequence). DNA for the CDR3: TGTGCCAGCAGGTACGGGGGTTCCGGCGAGCAGTACTTC. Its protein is CASRYGGSGEQYF.

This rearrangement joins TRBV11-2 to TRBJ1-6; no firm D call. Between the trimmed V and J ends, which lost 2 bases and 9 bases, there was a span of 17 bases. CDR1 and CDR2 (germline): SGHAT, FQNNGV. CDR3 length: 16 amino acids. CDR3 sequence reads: CASSLPGGGSGSPLHF. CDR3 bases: TGTGCCAGCAGCTTACCCGGAGGAGGGTCCGGTTCACCCCTCCACTTT.

Written as DNA, the CDR3 is TGTGCCAGCAGCGTCGACAGGGTTCGCGTTGATACGCAGTATTTT. Amino acids: CASSVDRVRVDTQYF. The chain carries TRBV9 and TRBJ2-3; the match to TRBD1 covers 7 bases. J was trimmed by 6 bases and V by 2 bases; bases with no gene match: 9. Germline CDR1 SGDLS, CDR2 YYNGEE. This CDR3 contains 15 residues.

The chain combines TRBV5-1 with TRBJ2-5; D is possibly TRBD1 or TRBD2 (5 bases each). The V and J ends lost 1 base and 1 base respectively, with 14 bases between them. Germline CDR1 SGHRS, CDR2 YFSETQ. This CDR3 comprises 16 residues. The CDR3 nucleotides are TGCGCCAGCAGCTTGTCGAGGGTAGGGGCCCAAGAGACCCAGTACTTC. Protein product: CASSLSRVGAQETQYF.

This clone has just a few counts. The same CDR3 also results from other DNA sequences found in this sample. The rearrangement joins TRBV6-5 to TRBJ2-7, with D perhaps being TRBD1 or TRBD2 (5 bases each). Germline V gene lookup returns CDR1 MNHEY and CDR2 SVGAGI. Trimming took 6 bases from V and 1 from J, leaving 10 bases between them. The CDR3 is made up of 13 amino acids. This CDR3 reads CASSQGPSYEQYF. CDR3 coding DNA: TGTGCCAGCAGCCAGGGACCTTCCTACGAGCAGTACTTC.

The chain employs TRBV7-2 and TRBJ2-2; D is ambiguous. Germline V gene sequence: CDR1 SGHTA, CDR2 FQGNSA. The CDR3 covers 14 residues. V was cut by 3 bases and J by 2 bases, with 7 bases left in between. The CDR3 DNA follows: TGTGCCAGCAGCTTCAACAGCAACACCGGGGAGCTGTTTTTT. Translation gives CASSFNSNTGELFF.

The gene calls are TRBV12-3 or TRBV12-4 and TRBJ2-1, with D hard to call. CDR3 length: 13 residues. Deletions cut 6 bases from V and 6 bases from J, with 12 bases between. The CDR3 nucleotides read TGTGCCAGCAGACACTATTACCCCAATGAGCAGTTCTTC. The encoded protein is CASRHYYPNEQFF.

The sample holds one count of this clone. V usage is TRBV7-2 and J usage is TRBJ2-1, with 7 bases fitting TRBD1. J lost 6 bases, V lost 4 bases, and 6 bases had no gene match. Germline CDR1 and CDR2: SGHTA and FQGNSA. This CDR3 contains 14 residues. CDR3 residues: CASSSQGGPNEQFF. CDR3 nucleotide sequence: TGTGCCAGCAGCTCCCAAGGGGGCCCCAATGAGCAGTTCTTC.

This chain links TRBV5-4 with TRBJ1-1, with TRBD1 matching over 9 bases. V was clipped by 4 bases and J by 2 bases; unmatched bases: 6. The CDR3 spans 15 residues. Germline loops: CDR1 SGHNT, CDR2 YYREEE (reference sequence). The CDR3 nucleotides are TGTGCCAGCAGCCGACAGGGGGTGGCAAACACTGAAGCTTTCTTT. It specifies CASSRQGVANTEAFF.

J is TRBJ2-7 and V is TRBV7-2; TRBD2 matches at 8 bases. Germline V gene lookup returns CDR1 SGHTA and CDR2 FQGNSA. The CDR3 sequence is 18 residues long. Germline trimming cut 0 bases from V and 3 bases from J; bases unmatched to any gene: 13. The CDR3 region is CASSLAAGTSLTHYEQYF. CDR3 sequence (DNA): TGTGCCAGCAGCTTAGCAGCGGGGACTAGTCTTACTCACTACGAGCAGTACTTC.